Below, 11 T cell receptor beta chains from the same sample are listed, as sequenced in a study of graft-versus-host responses after intestinal transplantation. Clones were sequenced by immunoSEQ multiplex PCR, and TCRdb holds only the in-frame ones, with some missing. The sample yields about 120,000 clones, 90% to 95% seen once. No antigen has been identified for these receptors. Sequences were derived from unstimulated CD8+ T cells sorted from spleen or lymph node cells, sampled before intestinal transplant. The receptor set was obtained from a human donor who received an intestinal transplant.

This clone has only one observation. The V gene is TRBV7-9, the J gene TRBJ2-1; D perhaps matches TRBD2 (5 bases). Germline lookup yields CDR1 SEHNR and CDR2 FQNEAQ (reference sequence). V was clipped by 0 bases and J by 5 bases, with 20 bases between them. CDR3 size: 18 residues. CDR3 DNA sequence: TGTGCCAGCAGCTTAGCGGTTGGACGCGACCCGAGGGACAATGAGCAGTTCTTC. This translates into CASSLAVGRDPRDNEQFF.

This chain links TRBV15 with TRBJ1-1, with a possible D match to TRBD1 (5 bases). The CDR3 has 14 amino acids. V was pared by 0 bases and J by 0 bases, with 5 bases between. CDR1 and CDR2 (germline): LNHNV, YYDKDF (reference sequence). CDR3 in amino acids: CATSREQVNTEAFF. In DNA form, the CDR3 reads TGTGCCACCAGCAGAGAACAGGTGAACACTGAAGCTTTCTTT.

The chain joins TRBV6-5 to TRBJ2-4, with D perhaps matching TRBD2 (5 bases). This CDR3 region has 16 residues. Trimming took off 4 bases at V and 1 base at J, with 14 bases between the two ends. Germline CDR1 is MNHEY and CDR2 is SVGAGI. The CDR3 sequence: CASSSPWTVAKNIQYF. The CDR3 coding sequence is TGTGCCAGCAGTTCCCCCTGGACTGTTGCCAAAAACATTCAGTACTTC.

The rearrangement uses TRBV28 and TRBJ1-1; TRBD1 might be the D (6 bases). The CDR3 sequence is 16 residues long. Germline loops: CDR1 MDHEN, CDR2 SYDVKM. With 6 bases removed from V and 1 base from J, the gap between germline ends came to 18 bases. CDR3: CASSHITGRGNTEAFF. The CDR3 DNA is TGTGCCAGCAGCCATATTACAGGGAGGGGGAACACTGAAGCTTTCTTT.

This chain joins TRBV6-4 and TRBJ1-2; 12 nucleotides agree with TRBD1. This CDR3 is built from 15 residues. CDR1 and CDR2 (germline): MRHNA, SNTAGT. The junction had 2 bases not matched to a gene; V was cut back by 2 bases and J by 4 bases. The CDR3 DNA reads as TGTGCCAGCAGTGACGGGACAGGGGGCCTCTATGGCTACACCTTC. Translation: CASSDGTGGLYGYTF.

The rearrangement links TRBV7-9 to TRBJ1-6; TRBD1 matches 7 bases. The CDR3 is made up of 16 amino acids. Germline CDR1 reads SEHNR; CDR2 reads FQNEAQ (reference sequence). V shed 5 bases, J shed 3 bases, and the junction held 7 bases outside the gene matches. CDR3: CASSAGTDFYNSPLHF. CDR3 sequence (DNA): TGTGCCAGCAGCGCCGGGACAGATTTCTATAATTCACCCCTCCACTTT.

The J gene is TRBJ2-3, the V gene TRBV6-5, with D perhaps matching TRBD2 (5 bases). The V gene lost 6 bases and the J gene lost 4 bases, with 11 bases spanning the gap. Per germline, CDR1 MNHEY and CDR2 SVGAGI. CDR3 size: 13 residues. CDR3 residues: CASSPSGADTQYF. The CDR3 region has the DNA TGTGCCAGCAGCCCCTCCGGGGCAGATACGCAGTATTTT.

The chain has TRBV30 and TRBJ1-1, with 8 positions matching TRBD1. Germline V gene sequence: CDR1 GTSNPN, CDR2 SVGIG (reference sequence). CDR3 length equals 13 residues. J gave up 1 base and V 5 bases, and 3 bases lay outside the gene matches. CDR3 region: CAWPTGANTEAFF. The CDR3 DNA sequence: TGTGCCTGGCCGACAGGGGCGAACACTGAAGCTTTCTTT.

The chain combines TRBV27 with TRBJ2-3; 10 nucleotides align to TRBD2. In germline, CDR1 is MNHEY, CDR2 SMNVEV (reference sequence). V lost 2 bases to trimming and J lost 7 bases; unmatched junction nucleotides: 12. The CDR3 is made up of 17 amino acids. CDR3 nucleotides: TGTGCCAGCAGTTTACGGGGGCTAGCGGGAGTCGGAAATACGCAGTATTTT. As protein: CASSLRGLAGVGNTQYF.

The rearrangement joins TRBV28 to TRBJ2-7, with 9 bases that match TRBD1. The CDR3 loop spans 18 amino acids. V trimming: 6 bases; J trimming: 7 bases; junction bases outside the gene matches: 22. Germline CDR1 and CDR2: MDHEN and SYDVKM. In DNA, the CDR3 is TGTGCCAGCAGCCCCACCCTCTCCTCAACCGGGACAGGGACAGAGCAGTACTTC. It yields the protein CASSPTLSSTGTGTEQYF.

The sample holds one count of this clone. The chain links TRBV5-5 to TRBJ2-5; 10 bases map to TRBD2. The length of the CDR3 is 15 residues. Trimming took 6 bases from V and 5 from J; bases not matched to a gene: 10. Germline V CDR1 and CDR2: SGHKS, YYEKEE (reference sequence). CDR3 loop: CASTALAGDGETQYF. In DNA form, the CDR3 reads TGTGCCAGCACGGCCCTAGCGGGAGACGGTGAGACCCAGTACTTC.